The sample holds many counts of the clone carrying this T cell receptor beta chain. The antigen is unknown. TCR beta CDR3 sequences were amplified from RNA transcripts. Primed by the HTBI set, a first-round RT-PCR was run on the TCR CDR3. Using its own MiXCR run on the multiplex PCR reads, TCRdb lists one record per CDR3 protein. The data show a few hundred thousand distinct CDR3 sequences, approximately 15% seen once. Graves' hyperthyroidism was deemed stable given no ophthalmopathy progression within 18 months. Isolation of PBMCs was performed on 9.5 to 10 ml fresh peripheral blood. The germline V and J ends were trimmed by 5 bases and 3 bases, with 10 bases remaining between them. The length of the CDR3 is 13 residues. Germline CDR1 and CDR2: SGHTA and FQGNSA. The record originates from a study of T cells in Graves' hyperthyroidism and ophthalmopathy. The overall study: The blood sample was taken at first diagnosis, before treatment began.

Notes on the study in general: The model's output predicted ophthalmopathy at a median of 6.5 months prior to onset.

Sequencing used blood. The source is a woman aged 18-29 years with Graves' hyperthyroidism. The J gene is TRBJ1-2, the V gene TRBV7-2, with D possibly matching TRBD1 (6 bases). The CDR3 sequence: CASSEDRYYGYTF. The CDR3 region has the DNA TGTGCCAGCAGCGAAGACAGGTACTATGGCTACACCTTC.